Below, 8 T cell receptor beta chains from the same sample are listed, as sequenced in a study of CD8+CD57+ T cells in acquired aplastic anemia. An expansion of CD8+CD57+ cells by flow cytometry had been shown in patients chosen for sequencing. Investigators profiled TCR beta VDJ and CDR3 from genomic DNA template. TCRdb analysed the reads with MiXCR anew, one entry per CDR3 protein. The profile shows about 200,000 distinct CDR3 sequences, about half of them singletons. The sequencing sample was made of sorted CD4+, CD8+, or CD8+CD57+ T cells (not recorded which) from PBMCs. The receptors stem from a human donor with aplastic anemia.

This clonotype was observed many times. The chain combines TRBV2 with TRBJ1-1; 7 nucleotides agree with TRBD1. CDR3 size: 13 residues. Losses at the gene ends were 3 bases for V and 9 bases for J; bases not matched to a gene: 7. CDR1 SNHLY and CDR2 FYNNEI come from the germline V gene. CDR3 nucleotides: TGTGCCAGCAGTGACAGGGGGTCTCGGCAAGCTTTCTTT. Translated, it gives CASSDRGSRQAFF.

The CDR3 DNA reads TGCAGTGCTAGAGGACAGGGAGATAGTTCACCCCTCCACTTT. Protein product: CSARGQGDSSPLHF. The chain carries TRBV20-1 and TRBJ1-6; 7 bases line up with TRBD1. Trimming removed 1 base from V and 9 bases from J; junction bases left unmatched: 6. The CDR3 length is 14 residues. CDR1 is DFQATT and CDR2 is SNEGSKA in the germline V gene (reference sequence).

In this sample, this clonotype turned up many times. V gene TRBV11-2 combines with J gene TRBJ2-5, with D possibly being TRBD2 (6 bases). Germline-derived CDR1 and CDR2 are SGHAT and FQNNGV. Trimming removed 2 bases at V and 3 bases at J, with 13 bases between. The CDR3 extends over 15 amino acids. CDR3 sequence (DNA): TGTGCCAGCAGCTTAAGGGGACTTGGGGAAGAGACCCAGTACTTC. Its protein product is CASSLRGLGEETQYF.

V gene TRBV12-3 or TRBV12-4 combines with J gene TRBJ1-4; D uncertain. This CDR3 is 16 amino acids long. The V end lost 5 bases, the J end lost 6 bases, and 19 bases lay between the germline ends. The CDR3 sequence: CASSEGTRRADEKLFF. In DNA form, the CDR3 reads TGTGCCAGCAGTGAGGGTACCCGAAGAGCTGATGAAAAACTGTTTTTT.

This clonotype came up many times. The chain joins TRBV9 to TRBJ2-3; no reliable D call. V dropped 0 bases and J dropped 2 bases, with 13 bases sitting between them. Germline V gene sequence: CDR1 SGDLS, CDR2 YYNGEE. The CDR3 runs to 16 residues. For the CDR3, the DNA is TGTGCCAGCAGCGTAGATGTGGGCCCCTACACAGATACGCAGTATTTT. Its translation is CASSVDVGPYTDTQYF.

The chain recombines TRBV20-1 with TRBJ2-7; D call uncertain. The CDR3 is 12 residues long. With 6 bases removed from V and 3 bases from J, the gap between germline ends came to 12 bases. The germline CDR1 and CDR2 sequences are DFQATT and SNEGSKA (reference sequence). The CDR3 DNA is TGCAGTGCATGGACGGTGGTCTACGAGCAGTACTTC. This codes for CSAWTVVYEQYF.

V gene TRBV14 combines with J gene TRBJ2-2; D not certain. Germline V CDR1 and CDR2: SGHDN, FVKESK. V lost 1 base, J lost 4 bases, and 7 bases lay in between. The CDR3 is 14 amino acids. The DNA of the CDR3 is TGTGCCAGCAGCCAAGTTACCCTCACCGGGGAGCTGTTTTTT. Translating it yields CASSQVTLTGELFF.

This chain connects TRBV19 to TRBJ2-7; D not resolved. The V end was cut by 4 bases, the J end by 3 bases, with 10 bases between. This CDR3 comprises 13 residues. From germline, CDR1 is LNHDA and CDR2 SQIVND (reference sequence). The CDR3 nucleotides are TGTGCCAGTAGTACGGATACAGACTACGAGCAGTACTTC. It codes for CASSTDTDYEQYF. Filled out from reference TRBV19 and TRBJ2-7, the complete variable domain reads DGGITQSPKYLFRKEGQNVTLSCEQNLNHDAMYWYRQDPGQGLRLIYYSQIVNDFQKGDIAEGYSVSREKKESFPLTVTSAQKNPTAFYLCASSTDTDYEQYFGPGTRLTVT.